This entry is about one T cell receptor beta chain. The antigen remains undetermined. This sample is drawn from a study of cytomegalovirus exposure and HLA in healthy donors. 13 Jbeta primers and 60 Vbeta primers were used for the PCR. Clones were read by immunoSEQ multiplex PCR, and TCRdb kept only the in-frame ones, dropping some. The repertoire shows about 200,000 clones; the top ten hold around 0.74%. The CDR3 covers 12 residues. Germline CDR1 MNHEY, CDR2 SMNVEV (reference sequence). V lost 5 bases, J lost 7 bases, and 11 bases lay in between. The study, taken as a whole, reports: Some V segments could not be told apart, so they were left out, TRBV6-2 and TRBV6-3 among them.

The clonotype comes from a boy aged 10-17 years in good health and CMV-seronegative. Sequencing was performed on PBMCs. This chain uses TRBV27 with TRBJ1-1; maybe TRBD1 (6 bases). This CDR3 reads CASSRTGIEAFF. As DNA, the CDR3 is TGTGCCAGCAGTCGTACAGGGATTGAAGCTTTCTTT.